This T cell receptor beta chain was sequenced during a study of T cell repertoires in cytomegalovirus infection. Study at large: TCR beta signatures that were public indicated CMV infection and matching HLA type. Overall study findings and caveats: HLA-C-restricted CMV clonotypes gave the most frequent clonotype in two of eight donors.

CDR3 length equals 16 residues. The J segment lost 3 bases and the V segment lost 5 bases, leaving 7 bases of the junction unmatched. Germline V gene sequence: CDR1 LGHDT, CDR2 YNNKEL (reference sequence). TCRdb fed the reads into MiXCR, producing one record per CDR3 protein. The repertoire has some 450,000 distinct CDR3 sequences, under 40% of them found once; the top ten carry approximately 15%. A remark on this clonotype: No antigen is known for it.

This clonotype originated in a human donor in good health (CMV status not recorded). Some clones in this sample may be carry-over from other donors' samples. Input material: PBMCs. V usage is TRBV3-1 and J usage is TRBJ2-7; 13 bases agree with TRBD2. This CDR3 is CASSDWTSGGGYEQYF. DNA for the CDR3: TGTGCCAGCAGCGACTGGACTAGCGGGGGCGGCTACGAGCAGTACTTC.